This record covers a single T cell receptor beta chain. The data stem from a study of shared clonotypes between healthy human individuals. TCRdb keeps only in-frame clones here, not all; method: immunoSEQ multiplex PCR. Of 2 million to 3 million clones in the sample, 93% were seen once. From CD4+ cells came CD45RA+ naive and CD45RA-negative memory subsets. The CDR3 extends over 13 amino acids. CDR1 is SQVTM and CDR2 is ANQGSEA in the germline V gene. The ends lost 5 bases at V and 6 bases at J; junction bases unmatched: 8. The receptor was isolated from a young man in good health. Some clones in this sample may be carry-over from other donors' samples. Sequencing used naive CD4+ T cells from PBMCs. Subset here: CD45RA+ positively selected. The rearrangement links TRBV29-1 to TRBJ2-5; 8 bases agree with TRBD1. CDR3 nucleotide sequence: TGCAGCGTTTGGACAGGGATCGACCAGACCCAGTACTTC. Its translation is CSVWTGIDQTQYF.